This record looks at one TCR beta chain sequence and its context. V lost 4 bases and J lost 4, with 14 bases in between. CDR1 is SGHTS and CDR2 is YDEGEE in the germline V gene. This CDR3 has 14 amino acids. The sample comes from a study of T cell changes during pregnancy in multiple sclerosis. Assay used: immunoSEQ multiplex PCR; TCRdb lists only in-frame clones, some missing. The data show 55,000 to 65,000 clones, 90% to 95% seen once. This clonotype was obtained from a female donor with multiple sclerosis, enrolled in a pregnancy study. This chain joins TRBV5-8 and TRBJ1-2; D uncertain. Here the sequenced sample was peripheral blood, taken after pregnancy. CDR3: CASSPVEGPYGYTF. DNA for the CDR3: TGTGCCAGCAGCCCCGTGGAGGGCCCCTATGGCTACACCTTC.